The subject of this entry is one T cell receptor (beta chain). Its specificity is not known. These data belong to a study of cytomegalovirus exposure and HLA in healthy donors. Broader study findings: In vitro work confirmed that a few CMV-associated chains recognize CMV antigens. Highly shared sequence variants in one cluster were likely a sequencing artifact. Roughly uniform depth of sequencing across donors was assumed in presence/absence analyses.

The primer mix had 60 Vbeta and 13 Jbeta primers. The assay was immunoSEQ multiplex PCR, and TCRdb's table has in-frame clones only and misses some. The repertoire holds 100,000 to 150,000 clones, with 70% to 85% as singletons. The CDR3 contains 12 residues. Germline CDR1 is MDHEN and CDR2 is SYDVKM. V was shortened by 6 bases and J by 5 bases, with 10 bases between the two germline ends. Sequencing input: PBMCs. The chain employs TRBV28 and TRBJ1-1; D remains ambiguous. This receptor was taken from a woman in her thirties or forties in good health and CMV-seropositive. As DNA, the CDR3 is TGTGCCAGCAGCCTGGGAGAGACTGAAGCTTTCTTT. This encodes CASSLGETEAFF. The variable domain in full, completed from reference TRBV28 and TRBJ1-1, reads DVKVTQSSRYLVKRTGEKVFLECVQDMDHENMFWYRQDPGLGLRLIYFSYDVKMKEKGDIPEGYSVSREKKERFSLILESASTNQTSMYLCASSLGETEAFFGQGTRLTVV.